The 32 T cell receptor beta chains reported below all come from one sample, sequenced in a study of T cell repertoires in cytomegalovirus infection (dated by TCRdb to between 2018 and 2021). Sequencing instrument: Illumina HiSeq 1500. The public reads were quality trimmed at Q25 with fastp and then assembled into clones with MiXCR by TCRdb, keeping productive beta chains. Identical CDR3 protein sequences are pooled into one entry, listed with their most common genes and DNA. This sample gives about 310,000 distinct CDR3 sequences in total; about a sixth of them show up just once. About 11% of the sample lies in the top ten. The source material was PBMCs. All receptors derive from a human donor in good health (CMV status not recorded). Some clones in this sample may be carry-over from other donors' samples.

This clonotype was picked up many times. Here the CDR3 reads CASSPGLRGSNQPQHF. As DNA, the CDR3 is TGTGCCAGCAGCCCAGGCCTTCGGGGAAGCAATCAGCCCCAGCATTTT. The chain is built from TRBV7-6 and TRBJ1-5; unclear D gene. Germline V gene data show CDR1 as SGHVS and CDR2 as FNYEAQ. V lost 5 bases to trimming and J lost 1 base, with 15 bases between them. The CDR3 is 16 amino acids.

J is TRBJ2-7 and V is TRBV7-2, with TRBD2 matching over 11 bases. The CDR3 contains 18 residues. Germline loops: CDR1 SGHTA, CDR2 FQGNSA. Germline trimming cut 3 bases from V and 2 bases from J; bases unmatched to any gene: 12. CDR3 protein: CASSFIGTSGGMAYEQYF. CDR3 nucleotides: TGTGCCAGCAGCTTTATTGGCACTAGCGGGGGAATGGCCTACGAGCAGTACTTC.

This clonotype was recorded only once. The junction does not match germline at one end; this may be a read error. The chain links TRBV4-1 to TRBJ2-3; no definite D call. The germline gives CDR1 MGHRA, CDR2 YSYEKL. The CDR3 is 15 residues long. The CDR3 bases are TGTGCCAGCAGCCAAGATCGTGGCCCTATTGCTACGCAGTATTTT. Its translation: CASSQDRGPIATQYF.

This clonotype was counted ten times or more. The chain combines TRBV7-2 with TRBJ2-3; D not resolved. The germline V and J ends were trimmed by 5 bases and 0 bases, with 6 bases remaining between them. The CDR3 extends over 13 amino acids. CDR1 SGHTA and CDR2 FQGNSA come from the germline V gene. The CDR3 here is CASSQPSTDTQYF. The CDR3 nucleotides are TGTGCCAGCAGCCAACCTAGCACAGATACGCAGTATTTT.

This clonotype has just a few counts. The rearrangement links TRBV7-9 to TRBJ2-3; possibly TRBD1 for D (6 bases). CDR1 SEHNR and CDR2 FQNEAQ come from the germline V gene (reference sequence). This CDR3 comprises 14 residues. The germline V and J ends were trimmed by 5 bases and 5 bases, with 14 bases remaining between them. CDR3 nucleotide sequence: TGTGCCAGCAGCCTCCGGGACACCCTAGATACGCAGTATTTT. This translates into CASSLRDTLDTQYF.

This clonotype occurred a few times. The CDR3: CASSPTGAGSEQYF. The CDR3 DNA follows: TGCGCCAGCAGCCCGACAGGGGCCGGGTCCGAGCAGTACTTC. The chain joins TRBV4-3 to TRBJ2-7; 8 bases match TRBD1. Germline V gene lookup returns CDR1 LGHNA and CDR2 YSLEER. V gave up 4 bases and J gave up 6 bases; unmatched junction bases: 8. CDR3 length: 14 residues.

This clonotype was seen many times. V gene TRBV6-1 combines with J gene TRBJ2-1; 9 nucleotides line up with TRBD1. Looked up from germline, CDR1 is MNHNS and CDR2 is SASEGT. CDR3 length: 13 residues. After removal of 3 bases from V and 14 bases from J, the junction contained 8 bases not matched to a gene. The CDR3 here is CASSDLGQGYEFF. The CDR3 DNA reads as TGTGCCAGCAGTGACCTGGGACAGGGTTATGAGTTCTTC.

The rearrangement uses TRBV9 and TRBJ2-1; 8 nucleotides match TRBD2. The J segment lost 3 bases and the V segment lost 0 bases, leaving 2 bases of the junction unmatched. Germline CDR1 is SGDLS and CDR2 is YYNGEE. The CDR3 is 15 amino acids. The CDR3, as DNA: TGTGCCAGCAGCGTAGAAAGCGGGGGCTACAATGAGCAGTTCTTC. It encodes CASSVESGGYNEQFF.

The V call is TRBV2, the J call TRBJ2-5, with D perhaps TRBD2 (6 bases). V was cut by 5 bases and J by 7 bases, with 11 bases left in between. Germline CDR1 is SNHLY and CDR2 is FYNNEI. The CDR3 has 12 amino acids. CDR3 in amino acids: CASSTGVVTQYF. CDR3 nucleotides: TGTGCCAGCAGTACGGGAGTGGTGACCCAGTACTTC.

V usage is TRBV19 and J usage is TRBJ1-2; possible D gene TRBD1, 5 bases. CDR3 length equals 13 residues. The V gene lost 3 bases and the J gene lost 6 bases, with 11 bases spanning the gap. Germline values: CDR1 LNHDA, CDR2 SQIVND (reference sequence). The CDR3 protein is CASSMRGWDGYTF. In DNA, the CDR3 is TGTGCCAGTAGTATGCGGGGGTGGGATGGCTACACCTTC.

This clonotype was found many times. CDR3 sequence (DNA): TGTGCCAGCAGCCTTAACCATATGGGGTACGAGCAGTACTTC. Translated: CASSLNHMGYEQYF. The chain couples TRBV7-2 to TRBJ2-7; no clear D. The CDR3 consists of 14 residues. Germline loops: CDR1 SGHTA, CDR2 FQGNSA. V was shortened by 5 bases and J by 4 bases, with 15 bases between the two germline ends.

This clonotype showed up just a few times. The J gene is TRBJ2-7, the V gene TRBV5-4; D assignment may be TRBD1 or TRBD2 (5 bases each). Germline loops: CDR1 SGHNT, CDR2 YYREEE (reference sequence). Trimming took off 4 bases at V and 2 bases at J, with 13 bases between the two ends. CDR3 length equals 14 residues. CDR3 loop: CASSGGSTPYEQYF. The CDR3 nucleotides read TGTGCCAGCAGCGGGGGATCCACTCCCTACGAGCAGTACTTC. The full variable domain, its missing parts supplied by reference TRBV5-4 and TRBJ2-7, is ETGVTQSPTHLIKTRGQQVTLRCSSQSGHNTVSWYQQALGQGPQFIFQYYREEENGRGNFPPRFSGLQFPNYSSELNVNALELDDSALYLCASSGGSTPYEQYFGPGTRLTVT.

This clonotype appeared many times. V is TRBV28 and J is TRBJ2-7; D not certain. The germline CDR1 and CDR2 sequences are MDHEN and SYDVKM. V was clipped by 4 bases and J by 7 bases, with 8 bases between them. This CDR3 has 11 residues. CDR3 amino acids: CASSSSPEQYF. CDR3 sequence (DNA): TGTGCCAGCAGTTCCTCACCGGAGCAGTACTTC.

The V gene is TRBV18, the J gene TRBJ1-1; tentatively, D is TRBD1 (5 bases). In germline, CDR1 is KGHSH, CDR2 LQKENI. The CDR3 totals 14 residues. Trimming took 3 bases from V and 3 from J, leaving 11 bases between them. The CDR3 sequence is CASSPSPGDTEAFF. DNA for the CDR3: TGTGCCAGCTCACCGAGTCCGGGGGACACTGAAGCTTTCTTT.

The gene calls are TRBV7-9 and TRBJ2-1; TRBD2 agrees at 16 bases. V trimming: 3 bases; J trimming: 5 bases; junction bases outside the gene matches: 7. The CDR3 length is 18 residues. Germline V lookup: CDR1 SEHNR, CDR2 FQNEAQ (reference sequence). The CDR3 here is CASSLTGTSGGEHNEQFF. Written as DNA, the CDR3 is TGTGCCAGCAGCTTGACCGGGACTAGCGGGGGGGAACACAATGAGCAGTTCTTC.

In this sample, this clonotype turned up many times. CDR3 sequence (DNA): TGTGCCAGCAGCCCCCCGAGGAGCGGAATTAGCACAGATACGCAGTATTTT. This codes for CASSPPRSGISTDTQYF. The rearrangement uses TRBV7-2 and TRBJ2-3; perhaps TRBD2 as D (5 bases). In germline, CDR1 is SGHTA, CDR2 FQGNSA. The germline V and J ends were trimmed by 5 bases and 0 bases, with 18 bases remaining between them. There are 17 residues in the CDR3.

This clonotype was picked up a small number of times. CDR3: CASIKGESTGELFF. The CDR3 coding sequence is TGTGCCAGCATCAAGGGAGAAAGCACCGGGGAGCTGTTTTTT. J is TRBJ2-2 and V is TRBV28; the D gene is possibly TRBD2 (5 bases). V lost 7 bases, J lost 4 bases, and 13 bases lay in between. This CDR3 spans 14 amino acids. Germline CDR1 MDHEN, CDR2 SYDVKM.

CDR3 bases: TGTGCCAGCAGTTACCGTACCGGGGCGGGAGGGACCTACGAGCAGTACTTC. It translates to CASSYRTGAGGTYEQYF. The chain employs TRBV6-6 and TRBJ2-7, with 9 nucleotides matching TRBD2. The CDR3 has 17 amino acids. V gave up 2 bases and J gave up 2 bases; unmatched junction bases: 10. CDR1 and CDR2 (germline): MNHNY, SVGAGI (reference sequence).

This clonotype was recorded many times. The gene calls are TRBV20-1 and TRBJ1-6; D might be TRBD1 (5 bases). The germline CDR1 and CDR2 sequences are DFQATT and SNEGSKA (reference sequence). The CDR3 is made up of 19 amino acids. Trimming took 3 bases from V and 0 from J, leaving 21 bases between them. DNA for the CDR3: TGCAGTGCTAGTGCCCGGGGTCAGGGAGCGAGCTCCTATAATTCACCCCTCCACTTT. Protein sequence: CSASARGQGASSYNSPLHF.

This clonotype appeared a few times. A read error may be the cause here, since a much bigger clone is one base away. This rearrangement joins TRBV10-3 to TRBJ1-5, with 10 bases matching TRBD1. V shed 11 bases, J shed 0 bases, and the junction held 4 bases outside the gene matches. The CDR3 covers 14 residues. From germline, CDR1 is ENHRY and CDR2 SYGVKD. The CDR3 sequence: CAAGTGDSNQPQHF. CDR3 in DNA: TGTGCCGCCGGGACAGGGGATAGCAATCAGCCCCAGCATTTT.

This clonotype was observed a few times. The J gene is TRBJ1-3, the V gene TRBV12-3 or TRBV12-4; the match to TRBD1 covers 10 bases. V lost 7 bases and J lost 0; bases outside the gene matches: 12. The CDR3 has 18 residues. This CDR3 is CASTPGTGALLSGNTIYF. DNA for the CDR3: TGTGCCAGCACCCCCGGGACAGGGGCCCTTCTCTCTGGAAACACCATATATTTT.

CDR3 nucleotide sequence: TGTGCCAGCAGCTTAGAACGGGTGAATCAGCCCCAGCATTTT. This codes for CASSLERVNQPQHF. The V and J genes are TRBV7-2 and TRBJ1-5; no definite D call. There are 14 residues in the CDR3. V lost 1 base and J lost 4, with 8 bases in between. CDR1 SGHTA and CDR2 FQGNSA come from the germline V gene.

This clonotype was detected only a few times. Here the CDR3 reads CASSARSRNTEAFF. The DNA of the CDR3 is TGTGCCAGCAGTGCGAGGAGTAGGAACACTGAAGCTTTCTTT. V gene TRBV28 combines with J gene TRBJ1-1; D is ambiguous. The germline CDR1 and CDR2 sequences are MDHEN and SYDVKM. Deletions cut 5 bases from V and 1 base from J, with 11 bases between. This CDR3 spans 14 amino acids.

This clonotype was observed at least ten times. The CDR3 region is CASSYSTGGGANEQFF. The DNA of the CDR3 is TGTGCCAGCAGTTACTCGACGGGCGGGGGGGCGAATGAGCAGTTCTTC. The chain is built from TRBV6-5 and TRBJ2-1; 9 bases are a match to TRBD2. V trimming: 0 bases; J trimming: 7 bases; junction bases outside the gene matches: 7. Germline V gives CDR1 MNHEY, CDR2 SVGAGI. The length of the CDR3 is 16 residues.

As to this clonotype: This sequence may be a read error, since a much larger clone differs from it by one base. The gene calls are TRBV7-8 and TRBJ2-5; 7 bases agree with TRBD2. The CDR3 runs to 13 residues. Looked up from germline, CDR1 is SGHVS and CDR2 is FQNEAQ. For the CDR3, the DNA is TGTGCCAGCAGCGGACGAGCGGGGCGCACTCAGCACTTC. Its translation: CASSGRAGRTQHF.

The sample holds a few counts of this clonotype. This chain joins TRBV18 and TRBJ1-1; D is undetermined. CDR1 is KGHSH, CDR2 LQKENI, per germline. V lost 3 bases and J lost 4, with 12 bases in between. The CDR3 extends over 14 amino acids. CDR3 loop: CASSPTEQSTEAFF. For the CDR3, the DNA is TGTGCCAGCTCACCGACGGAGCAGAGCACTGAAGCTTTCTTT.

The genes are TRBV20-1 and TRBJ2-3; D remains ambiguous. V was cut by 1 base and J by 0 bases, with 11 bases left in between. Germline CDR1 reads DFQATT; CDR2 reads SNEGSKA (reference sequence). This CDR3 has 15 amino acids. In DNA, the CDR3 is TGCAGTGCTAGAGCTGACGGGTCTAGCACAGATACGCAGTATTTT. As protein: CSARADGSSTDTQYF.

This clonotype was observed many times. The chain joins TRBV7-2 to TRBJ2-7, with 11 bases aligning to TRBD2. The CDR3 has 18 amino acids. Trimming cost V 2 bases and J 2 bases; bases outside gene matches: 11. Germline lookup yields CDR1 SGHTA and CDR2 FQGNSA. As DNA, the CDR3 is TGTGCCAGCAGCTTATCCTTAGCGGGGGGGGCCACTACCTACGAGCAGTACTTC. This encodes CASSLSLAGGATTYEQYF.

This clonotype was seen a handful of times. This chain joins TRBV28 and TRBJ1-1; 9 nucleotides align to TRBD1. Germline loops: CDR1 MDHEN, CDR2 SYDVKM. This CDR3 spans 13 amino acids. V gave up 2 bases and J gave up 8 bases; unmatched junction bases: 3. CDR3 sequence: CASSLPGQGEAFF. In DNA form, the CDR3 reads TGTGCCAGCAGTTTACCGGGACAGGGCGAAGCTTTCTTT.

This clonotype was observed many times. The chain couples TRBV7-2 to TRBJ1-6; TRBD1 is a possible D gene (6 bases). Germline V gene lookup returns CDR1 SGHTA and CDR2 FQGNSA. Trimming removed 2 bases at V and 4 bases at J, with 15 bases between. The CDR3 runs 17 residues. The CDR3 sequence is CASSLSGYRDYNSPLHF. The CDR3 region has the DNA TGTGCCAGCAGCTTAAGTGGGTACAGGGATTATAATTCACCCCTCCACTTT.

The sample holds many counts of this clonotype. The V and J genes are TRBV7-2 and TRBJ1-6; TRBD1 is a possible D gene (5 bases). The CDR3 contains 16 residues. From germline, CDR1 is SGHTA and CDR2 FQGNSA. Trimming left V 5 bases short and J 8 bases short, with 19 bases between. CDR3 sequence: CASSPFGGRQDSPLHF. The CDR3 DNA is TGTGCCAGCAGCCCATTCGGGGGACGGCAAGATTCACCCCTCCACTTT.

This clonotype was counted many times. This chain connects TRBV28 to TRBJ1-5; TRBD1 is a possible D gene (6 bases). Germline V lookup: CDR1 MDHEN, CDR2 SYDVKM. CDR3 length: 18 residues. Trimming removed 5 bases at V and 2 bases at J, with 22 bases between. The CDR3 coding sequence is TGTGCCAGCAGTCGCCCTTTTTGGGGGGCTGGGGGCAATCAGCCCCAGCATTTT. It codes for CASSRPFWGAGGNQPQHF. The full variable domain, in which reference TRBV28 and TRBJ1-5 provide the parts outside the CDR3, is DVKVTQSSRYLVKRTGEKVFLECVQDMDHENMFWYRQDPGLGLRLIYFSYDVKMKEKGDIPEGYSVSREKKERFSLILESASTNQTSMYLCASSRPFWGAGGNQPQHFGDGTRLSIL.